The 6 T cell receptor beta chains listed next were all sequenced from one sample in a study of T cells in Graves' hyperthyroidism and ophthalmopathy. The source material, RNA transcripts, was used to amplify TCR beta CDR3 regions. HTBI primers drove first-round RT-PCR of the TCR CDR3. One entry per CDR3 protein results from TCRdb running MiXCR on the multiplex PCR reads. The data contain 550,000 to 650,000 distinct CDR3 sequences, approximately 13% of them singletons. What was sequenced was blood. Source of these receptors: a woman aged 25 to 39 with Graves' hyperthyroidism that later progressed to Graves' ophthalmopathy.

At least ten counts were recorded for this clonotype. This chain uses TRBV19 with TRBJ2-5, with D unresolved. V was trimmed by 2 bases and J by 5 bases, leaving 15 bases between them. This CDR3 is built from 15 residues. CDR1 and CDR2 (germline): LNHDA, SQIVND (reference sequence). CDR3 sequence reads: CASSISGRSRETQYF. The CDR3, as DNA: TGTGCCAGTAGTATATCCGGACGGTCTCGGGAGACCCAGTACTTC.

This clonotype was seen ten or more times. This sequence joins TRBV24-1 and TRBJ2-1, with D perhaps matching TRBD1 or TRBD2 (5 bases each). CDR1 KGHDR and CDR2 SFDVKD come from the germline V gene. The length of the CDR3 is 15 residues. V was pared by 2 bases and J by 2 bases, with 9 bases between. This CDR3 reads CATSDWGNAYNEQFF. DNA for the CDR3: TGTGCCACCAGTGATTGGGGGAACGCCTACAATGAGCAGTTCTTC.

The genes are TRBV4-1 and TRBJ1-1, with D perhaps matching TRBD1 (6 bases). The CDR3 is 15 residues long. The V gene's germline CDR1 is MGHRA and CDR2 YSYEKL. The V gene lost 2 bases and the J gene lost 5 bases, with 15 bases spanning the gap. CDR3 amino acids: CASSQNTGIGTEAFF. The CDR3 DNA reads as TGCGCCAGCAGCCAAAATACAGGGATAGGGACTGAAGCTTTCTTT.

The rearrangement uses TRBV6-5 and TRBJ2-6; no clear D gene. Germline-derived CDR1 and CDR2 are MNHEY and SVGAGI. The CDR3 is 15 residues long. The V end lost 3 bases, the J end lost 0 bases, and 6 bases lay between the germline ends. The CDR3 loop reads CASSYDISGANVLTF. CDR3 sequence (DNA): TGTGCCAGCAGTTATGATATCTCTGGGGCCAACGTCCTGACTTTC.

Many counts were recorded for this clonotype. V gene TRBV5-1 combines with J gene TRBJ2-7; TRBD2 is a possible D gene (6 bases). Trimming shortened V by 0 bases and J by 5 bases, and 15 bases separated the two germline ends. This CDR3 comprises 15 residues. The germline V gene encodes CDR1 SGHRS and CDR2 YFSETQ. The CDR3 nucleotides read TGCGCCAGCAGCTTGGAAAACCCGTGGGGGGACGAGCAGTACTTC. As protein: CASSLENPWGDEQYF.

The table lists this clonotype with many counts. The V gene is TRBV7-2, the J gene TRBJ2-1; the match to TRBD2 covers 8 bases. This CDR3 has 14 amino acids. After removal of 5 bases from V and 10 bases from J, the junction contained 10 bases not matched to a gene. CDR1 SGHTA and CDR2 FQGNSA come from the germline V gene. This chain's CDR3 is CASSPGGSGTEQFF. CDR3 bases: TGTGCCAGCAGCCCCGGGGGTAGCGGGACCGAGCAGTTCTTC.